What follows are 29 T cell receptor beta chains derived from one specimen sequenced in a study of control samples from healthy donors and cancer patients. TCRdb's copy holds only in-frame clones and misses some; the assay was immunoSEQ multiplex PCR. Among around 200,000 clones listed, about 93% were seen once. Sequenced: blood. These receptors were taken from a man between 18 and 29 years old in good health.

The V gene is TRBV6-5, the J gene TRBJ1-2, with 7 nucleotides matching TRBD1. V lost 6 bases to trimming and J lost 8 bases; unmatched junction nucleotides: 9. CDR3 size: 13 residues. Germline V CDR1 and CDR2: MNHEY, SVGAGI. The CDR3 DNA is TGTGCCAGCAGAAAGACAGGGAATAGCGGCTACACCTTC. As protein: CASRKTGNSGYTF.

The CDR3 region has the DNA TGTGCCAGCAGCTTAAACGAGGACCACAATCAGCCCCAGCATTTT. Its protein product is CASSLNEDHNQPQHF. The genes are TRBV7-3 and TRBJ1-5; D remains ambiguous. The germline V gene has CDR1 SGHTA and CDR2 FQGTGA. V lost 1 base and J 3 bases, leaving 10 bases between the germline ends. This CDR3 comprises 15 residues. The variable domain in full, completed from reference TRBV7-3 and TRBJ1-5, reads GAGVSQTPSNKVTEKGKYVELRCDPISGHTALYWYRQSLGQGPEFLIYFQGTGAADDSGLPNDRFFAVRPEGSVSTLKIQRTERGDSAVYLCASSLNEDHNQPQHFGDGTRLSIL.

In its sample, this clone was seen once. V gene TRBV5-1 combines with J gene TRBJ1-6, with 8 bases fitting TRBD1. With V trimmed by 4 bases and J by 7 bases, 10 bases remained unmatched. This CDR3 has 16 residues. Germline loops: CDR1 SGHRS, CDR2 YFSETQ. The CDR3 nucleotides read TGCGCCAGCAGCATCGACGGACAGGGTTGGAATTCACCCCTCCACTTT. Translating gives CASSIDGQGWNSPLHF.

The chain uses TRBV25-1 and TRBJ1-4; 9 nucleotides agree with TRBD1. From germline, CDR1 is MGHDK and CDR2 SYGVNS. V shed 8 bases and J 3 bases; nucleotides not matched to a gene: 4. The CDR3 covers 14 residues. The CDR3 here is CASGDRAANEKLFF. The CDR3 DNA follows: TGTGCCAGCGGGGACAGGGCTGCTAATGAAAAACTGTTTTTT.

The chain couples TRBV7-9 to TRBJ1-5; D is uncertain. Trimming took off 1 base at V and 3 bases at J, with 7 bases between the two ends. Germline CDR1 SEHNR, CDR2 FQNEAQ (reference sequence). The CDR3 is 14 amino acids. For the CDR3, the DNA is TGTGCCAGCAGCTTAGGGGCAAACAATCAGCCCCAGCATTTT. Its protein is CASSLGANNQPQHF.

This chain joins TRBV3-1 (or the pseudogene TRBV3-2) and TRBJ1-1, with D uncertain. Germline CDR1 and CDR2: LGHDT and YNNKEL (reference sequence). Trimming cost V 1 base and J 1 base, with 7 bases left between them. The CDR3 contains 14 residues. The CDR3 region is CASSQGYANTEAFF. CDR3 sequence (DNA): TGTGCCAGCAGCCAAGGGTACGCGAACACTGAAGCTTTCTTT.

This sequence joins TRBV13 and TRBJ2-2, with 14 bases identical to TRBD2. The CDR3 contains 20 residues. Losses at the gene ends were 6 bases for V and 0 bases for J; bases not matched to a gene: 12. Germline V gene data show CDR1 as PRHDT and CDR2 as FYEKMQ (reference sequence). The CDR3 protein is CASSFLYATSGGANTGELFF. The CDR3 DNA sequence: TGTGCCAGCAGTTTCCTATATGCGACTAGCGGGGGGGCGAACACCGGGGAGCTGTTTTTT.

The CDR3 here is CASSAPGLAAGGSTDTQYF. Written as DNA, the CDR3 is TGTGCCAGCAGTGCCCCGGGTTTAGCAGCGGGGGGGTCCACAGATACGCAGTATTTT. The J gene is TRBJ2-3, the V gene TRBV2; 10 bases are shared with TRBD2. Germline loops: CDR1 SNHLY, CDR2 FYNNEI. This CDR3 is 19 amino acids long. J gave up 2 bases and V 4 bases, and 15 bases lay outside the gene matches.

V is TRBV5-1 and J is TRBJ2-7; possibly TRBD2 for D (5 bases). V shed 0 bases and J shed 5 bases, with 9 bases lying between them. Germline lookup yields CDR1 SGHRS and CDR2 YFSETQ. There are 13 residues in the CDR3. The CDR3 region has the DNA TGCGCCAGCAGCTTGGTAGGGAGCGACGAGCAGTACTTC. Translating gives CASSLVGSDEQYF.

CDR3 sequence reads: CASSPTQGGSNQPQHF. In DNA, the CDR3 is TGTGCCAGCTCACCAACTCAGGGGGGGTCCAATCAGCCCCAGCATTTT. The chain employs TRBV18 and TRBJ1-5; TRBD1 matches at 7 bases. The ends lost 2 bases at V and 3 bases at J; junction bases unmatched: 7. CDR3 length equals 16 residues. From germline, CDR1 is KGHSH and CDR2 LQKENI.

The chain employs TRBV10-3 and TRBJ1-2; no reliable D call. Looked up from germline, CDR1 is ENHRY and CDR2 is SYGVKD. The CDR3 covers 14 residues. The V end was cut by 4 bases, the J end by 1 base, with 10 bases between. CDR3: CAISAALRNYGYTF. The CDR3, as DNA: TGTGCCATCAGTGCGGCGCTGCGTAACTATGGCTACACCTTC.

The chain joins TRBV5-1 to TRBJ2-1; 9 bases are shared with TRBD2. Germline CDR1 is SGHRS and CDR2 is YFSETQ. The CDR3 is made up of 16 amino acids. Germline trimming cut 4 bases from V and 0 bases from J; bases unmatched to any gene: 5. The CDR3 protein is CASSQIAGDSYNEQFF. The CDR3 nucleotides read TGCGCCAGCAGCCAAATAGCGGGGGACTCCTACAATGAGCAGTTCTTC.

The V call is TRBV7-3, the J call TRBJ2-7; maybe TRBD2 (5 bases). The ends were cut back, 1 base at V and 2 bases at J, with 12 bases in the middle. This CDR3 contains 15 residues. Germline-derived CDR1 and CDR2 are SGHTA and FQGTGA. The CDR3 loop reads CASSLRGGETYEQYF. DNA for the CDR3: TGTGCCAGCAGCTTAAGGGGTGGGGAGACCTACGAGCAGTACTTC. Using reference TRBV7-3 and TRBJ2-7 for the parts outside the CDR3, the full variable domain is GAGVSQTPSNKVTEKGKYVELRCDPISGHTALYWYRQSLGQGPEFLIYFQGTGAADDSGLPNDRFFAVRPEGSVSTLKIQRTERGDSAVYLCASSLRGGETYEQYFGPGTRLTVT.

V gene TRBV2 combines with J gene TRBJ2-3, with D perhaps TRBD2 (7 bases). CDR3 length: 16 residues. Per germline, CDR1 SNHLY and CDR2 FYNNEI. Trimming removed 4 bases from V and 1 base from J, with 15 bases in between. Written as DNA, the CDR3 is TGTGCCAGCAGTGCAGGGCGGGGGACACGCACAGATACGCAGTATTTT. It is translated as CASSAGRGTRTDTQYF.

The rearrangement uses TRBV9 and TRBJ2-3; 9 bases agree with TRBD1. Trimming took 3 bases from V and 10 from J; bases not matched to a gene: 6. Per the germline V gene, CDR1 is SGDLS and CDR2 is YYNGEE. The CDR3 covers 13 residues. For the CDR3, the DNA is TGTGCCAGCAGCGCTACAGGGGGCCAAGCGCAGTATTTT. It yields the protein CASSATGGQAQYF.

J is TRBJ2-7 and V is TRBV6-5; D may be TRBD1 (5 bases). Trimming took 7 bases from V and 0 from J, leaving 13 bases between them. Germline V gene lookup returns CDR1 MNHEY and CDR2 SVGAGI. This CDR3 is built from 14 residues. This CDR3 reads CASIRATSSYEQYF. The CDR3 DNA follows: TGTGCCAGCATCAGGGCGACCAGCTCCTACGAGCAGTACTTC.

The rearrangement joins TRBV27 to TRBJ1-2; D is possibly TRBD1 (5 bases). CDR1 and CDR2 (germline): MNHEY, SMNVEV (reference sequence). This CDR3 is 16 amino acids long. Trimming removed 6 bases from V and 4 bases from J, with 21 bases in between. CDR3 in DNA: TGTGCCAGCAGCTACGTAACGGGACGGGACCTCTATGGCTACACCTTC. Amino acid sequence: CASSYVTGRDLYGYTF.

The V and J genes are TRBV5-6 and TRBJ1-4; D is unclear. The germline V gene has CDR1 SGHDT and CDR2 YYEEEE. Trimming shortened V by 6 bases and J by 8 bases, and 17 bases separated the two germline ends. There are 14 residues in the CDR3. This CDR3 is CASKPSLTTEKLFF. The CDR3 DNA sequence: TGTGCCAGCAAACCGAGCCTTACGACCGAAAAACTGTTTTTT.

The chain is built from TRBV19 and TRBJ1-1; the match to TRBD1 covers 8 bases. After removal of 3 bases from V and 1 base from J, the junction contained 7 bases not matched to a gene. Germline V CDR1 and CDR2: LNHDA, SQIVND (reference sequence). This CDR3 has 16 amino acids. The CDR3 coding sequence is TGTGCCAGTAGTATCCGACAGGGGACGAGGAACACTGAAGCTTTCTTT. Translation gives CASSIRQGTRNTEAFF.

The gene calls are TRBV24-1 and TRBJ1-2; weak D call: TRBD1 (6 bases). The CDR3 is 16 amino acids. Trimming shortened V by 10 bases and J by 8 bases, and 28 bases separated the two germline ends. The germline gives CDR1 KGHDR, CDR2 SFDVKD. Here the CDR3 DNA reads TGTGCCACTAGGGGGACGGAACAGGGTGGTACGTCGGGCTACACCTTC. It yields the protein CATRGTEQGGTSGYTF.

With regard to this clone: Distinct nucleotide sequences in the sample also encode this CDR3. The V call is TRBV5-6, the J call TRBJ1-6; D not certain. Between the trimmed V and J ends, which lost 0 bases and 1 base, there was a span of 2 bases. The V gene's germline CDR1 is SGHDT and CDR2 YYEEEE. The CDR3 contains 14 residues. The CDR3 bases are TGTGCCAGCAGCTTGGGATCCTATAATTCACCCCTCCACTTT. Encoded protein: CASSLGSYNSPLHF. The whole variable domain, remainder taken from reference TRBV5-6 and TRBJ1-6, is DAGVTQSPTHLIKTRGQQVTLRCSPKSGHDTVSWYQQALGQGPQFIFQYYEEEERQRGNFPDRFSGHQFPNYSSELNVNALLLGDSALYLCASSLGSYNSPLHFGNGTRLTVT.

The chain carries TRBV28 and TRBJ2-1; 7 bases match TRBD2. With V trimmed by 4 bases and J by 0 bases, 6 bases remained unmatched. CDR1 is MDHEN, CDR2 SYDVKM, per germline. This CDR3 is 16 amino acids long. The CDR3 DNA reads TGTGCCAGCAGTTCCCTGGGAGGGACCTCCTACAATGAGCAGTTCTTC. Amino acids: CASSSLGGTSYNEQFF. The full variable domain, in which reference TRBV28 and TRBJ2-1 provide the parts outside the CDR3, is DVKVTQSSRYLVKRTGEKVFLECVQDMDHENMFWYRQDPGLGLRLIYFSYDVKMKEKGDIPEGYSVSREKKERFSLILESASTNQTSMYLCASSSLGGTSYNEQFFGPGTRLTVL.

The table lists this clone with a few counts. The rearrangement links TRBV6-5 to TRBJ1-2; unclear D gene. Germline loops: CDR1 MNHEY, CDR2 SVGAGI. V lost 2 bases to trimming and J lost 3 bases, with 4 bases between them. The CDR3 covers 12 residues. CDR3 sequence reads: CASSYGDYGYTF. The CDR3 nucleotides read TGTGCCAGCAGTTACGGAGACTATGGCTACACCTTC.

This clone was observed a few times. V usage is TRBV7-9 and J usage is TRBJ1-6, with no clear D. The germline V gene encodes CDR1 SEHNR and CDR2 FQNEAQ (reference sequence). V was cut by 5 bases and J by 8 bases, with 13 bases left in between. CDR3 length: 14 residues. The CDR3 coding sequence is TGTGCCAGCAGCCCGTGGACGGGAGATTCACCCCTCCACTTT. It yields the protein CASSPWTGDSPLHF. Combining the CDR3 with reference TRBV7-9 and TRBJ1-6 gives the whole variable domain DTGVSQNPRHKITKRGQNVTFRCDPISEHNRLYWYRQTLGQGPEFLTYFQNEAQLEKSRLLSDRFSAERPKGSFSTLEIQRTEQGDSAMYLCASSPWTGDSPLHFGNGTRLTVT.

This clone was detected a few times. The chain links TRBV10-1 to TRBJ2-7, with unresolved D. The V and J ends lost 4 bases and 3 bases respectively, with 7 bases between them. The CDR3 extends over 12 amino acids. CDR1 and CDR2 (germline): WNHNN, SYGVQD (reference sequence). The CDR3 sequence is CASSGNIYEQYF. CDR3 nucleotide sequence: TGCGCCAGCAGTGGTAATATCTACGAGCAGTACTTC.

The genes are TRBV2 and TRBJ1-1; maybe TRBD1 (6 bases). Per the germline V gene, CDR1 is SNHLY and CDR2 is FYNNEI. The V gene lost 3 bases and the J gene lost 3 bases, with 11 bases spanning the gap. The CDR3 consists of 14 residues. The CDR3 bases are TGTGCCAGCAGTGAGGGGGGGCAGTACACTGAAGCTTTCTTT. Amino acid sequence: CASSEGGQYTEAFF.

J is TRBJ1-6 and V is TRBV18; TRBD1 matches at 10 bases. The CDR3 has 16 residues. CDR1 KGHSH and CDR2 LQKENI come from the germline V gene. V was clipped by 5 bases and J by 5 bases; unmatched bases: 6. CDR3 amino acids: CASSGDRGTNNSPLHF. The CDR3 nucleotides are TGTGCCAGCTCAGGGGACAGGGGAACCAATAATTCACCCCTCCACTTT.

This chain joins TRBV10-2 and TRBJ2-2, with D perhaps matching TRBD2 (5 bases). V was clipped by 7 bases and J by 2 bases, with 11 bases between them. Germline-derived CDR1 and CDR2 are WSHSY and SAAADI. The CDR3 runs 14 residues. In DNA form, the CDR3 reads TGCGCCAGCAACGAGGGCCCTAACACCGGGGAGCTGTTTTTT. Protein product: CASNEGPNTGELFF.

The V and J genes are TRBV6-6 and TRBJ1-2; no reliable D call. CDR1 and CDR2 from the germline V gene are MNHNY and SVGAGI (reference sequence). The CDR3 consists of 12 residues. Trimming shortened V by 2 bases and J by 7 bases, and 8 bases separated the two germline ends. CDR3 nucleotide sequence: TGTGCCAGCAGTTACAAAGACTCTGGCTACACCTTC. Amino acids: CASSYKDSGYTF.